The 30 T cell receptor beta chains given below trace back to one sample, sequenced in a study of shared clonotypes between healthy human individuals. The protocol was immunoSEQ multiplex PCR, while the TCRdb copy is restricted to in-frame clones and leaves out a portion. This sample yields about 1,500,000 clones, of which roughly 96% are seen a single time; roughly 1.2% belongs to the top ten. Sequenced input: naive CD4+ T cells sorted from blood. The sample's subset: CD45RA+ positively selected. Every receptor here comes from a man aged 25-40 years in good health.

The chain is built from TRBV7-6 and TRBJ1-2; TRBD1 might be the D (6 bases). The V gene's germline CDR1 is SGHVS and CDR2 FNYEAQ. The V gene lost 1 base and the J gene lost 7 bases, with 22 bases spanning the gap. This CDR3 comprises 17 residues. The CDR3 DNA is TGTGCCAGCAGCTTAGGAACACCGCTCTGGGGGGCAGGTGGCTACACCTTC. Protein: CASSLGTPLWGAGGYTF. The full variable domain, in which reference TRBV7-6 and TRBJ1-2 provide the parts outside the CDR3, is GAGVSQSPRYKVTKRGQDVALRCDPISGHVSLYWYRQALGQGPEFLTYFNYEAQQDKSGLPNDRFSAERPEGSISTLTIQRTEQRDSAMYRCASSLGTPLWGAGGYTFGSGTRLTVV.

The rearrangement uses TRBV18 and TRBJ1-1; 10 bases map to TRBD1. The CDR3 is 14 amino acids. J was trimmed by 4 bases and V by 6 bases; bases with no gene match: 5. Germline values: CDR1 KGHSH, CDR2 LQKENI. The DNA for the CDR3 is TGTGCCAGCTCTCTGGACAGGGGGGGCACTGAAGCTTTCTTT. This gives the protein CASSLDRGGTEAFF. Combining the CDR3 with reference TRBV18 and TRBJ1-1 gives the whole variable domain NAGVMQNPRHLVRRRGQEARLRCSPMKGHSHVYWYRQLPEEGLKFMVYLQKENIIDESGMPKERFSAEFPKEGPSILRIQQVVRGDSAAYFCASSLDRGGTEAFFGQGTRLTVV.

The chain employs TRBV7-8 and TRBJ2-1; tentatively, D is TRBD2 (6 bases). This CDR3 has 11 residues. Trimming stripped 4 bases from V and 15 bases from J, with 13 bases between. Germline V gives CDR1 SGHVS, CDR2 FQNEAQ. The CDR3 spells CASSSAGLRFF. Written as DNA, the CDR3 is TGTGCCAGCAGCTCAGCGGGTCTGCGGTTCTTC.

The rearrangement uses TRBV19 and TRBJ2-1, with TRBD2 as a possible D gene (7 bases). The CDR3 sequence is 12 residues long. The V end lost 6 bases, the J end lost 6 bases, and 9 bases lay between the germline ends. CDR1 is LNHDA, CDR2 SQIVND, per germline (reference sequence). CDR3 DNA sequence: TGTGCCAGTAGGGGAGGGGGCAATGAGCAGTTCTTC. Translating it yields CASRGGGNEQFF.

The chain combines TRBV30 with TRBJ1-5; D is ambiguous. CDR3 size: 14 residues. Trimming stripped 2 bases from V and 2 bases from J, with 10 bases between. Germline V gives CDR1 GTSNPN, CDR2 SVGIG (reference sequence). The CDR3, as DNA: TGTGCCTGGAGTCGGGCCCCCGGCAATCAGCCCCAGCATTTT. It is translated as CAWSRAPGNQPQHF.

The chain uses TRBV21-1 and TRBJ2-5; TRBD2, as called in the table, went unchecked against the DNA. TRBV21-1 is annotated as a pseudogene. This CDR3 is built from 23 residues. CDR3 residues: CASSVNRRDSFSRASGRRETQYF. The CDR3 DNA follows: TGTGCCAGCAGCGTAAACCGGAGGGACTCCTTTTCAAGGGCTAGCGGGAGAAGAGAGACCCAGTACTTC.

This rearrangement joins TRBV9 to TRBJ2-7, with D possibly being TRBD1 or TRBD2 (5 bases each). The CDR3 has 13 amino acids. Germline loops: CDR1 SGDLS, CDR2 YYNGEE. The V end was cut by 4 bases, the J end by 2 bases, with 10 bases between. CDR3 nucleotide sequence: TGTGCCAGCAGCATTGTGGGGGCCTACGAGCAGTACTTC. Its protein is CASSIVGAYEQYF.

The rearrangement links TRBV28 to TRBJ1-2; D not certain. The CDR3 consists of 13 residues. Germline-derived CDR1 and CDR2 are MDHEN and SYDVKM. V lost 6 bases and J lost 2, with 10 bases in between. In nucleotides, the CDR3 is TGTGCCAGCAGACTCCCCGCGAACTATGGCTACACCTTC. This encodes CASRLPANYGYTF.

The chain uses TRBV25-1 and TRBJ1-2; 7 bases align to TRBD1. This CDR3 comprises 16 residues. Unmatched junction bases numbered 12, after V lost 1 base and J lost 7 bases. Looked up from germline, CDR1 is MGHDK and CDR2 is SYGVNS. DNA for the CDR3: TGTGCCAGCAGTGAATCCCGTGACAGGGTTAGGGGTGGCTACACCTTC. This gives the protein CASSESRDRVRGGYTF.

The genes are TRBV18 and TRBJ2-1; 14 bases match TRBD2. The CDR3 is made up of 20 amino acids. In germline, CDR1 is KGHSH, CDR2 LQKENI. J was trimmed by 3 bases and V by 4 bases; bases with no gene match: 14. The CDR3 sequence is CASSLINSGLAGGFYNEQFF. The CDR3 region has the DNA TGTGCCAGCTCACTCATCAACTCAGGACTAGCGGGAGGTTTCTACAATGAGCAGTTCTTC. The complete variable domain, with remaining parts taken from reference TRBV18 and TRBJ2-1, reads NAGVMQNPRHLVRRRGQEARLRCSPMKGHSHVYWYRQLPEEGLKFMVYLQKENIIDESGMPKERFSAEFPKEGPSILRIQQVVRGDSAAYFCASSLINSGLAGGFYNEQFFGPGTRLTVL.

The rearrangement uses TRBV21-1 and TRBJ2-5; the DNA was not used to check the table's D call, TRBD1. TRBV21-1 corresponds to a pseudogene. The CDR3 covers 19 residues. The CDR3 DNA is TGTGCCAGCAGCAAAGTTGCCGGACAGGGGCGCCAAGGAGGAGAGACCCAGTACTTC. Translating gives CASSKVAGQGRQGGETQYF.

This clone was recorded only once. The rearrangement joins TRBV28 to TRBJ2-3; 8 bases agree with TRBD1. V trimming: 5 bases; J trimming: 0 bases; junction bases outside the gene matches: 7. Per the germline V gene, CDR1 is MDHEN and CDR2 is SYDVKM. This CDR3 contains 16 residues. The CDR3 is CASSPTGTGSTDTQYF. The CDR3 region has the DNA TGTGCCAGCAGTCCGACTGGGACAGGCAGCACAGATACGCAGTATTTT.

The rearrangement uses TRBV2 and TRBJ2-2; D is possibly TRBD1 (6 bases). The CDR3 loop spans 15 amino acids. V lost 7 bases, J lost 0 bases, and 12 bases lay in between. Germline values: CDR1 SNHLY, CDR2 FYNNEI. The CDR3 DNA reads as TGTGCCAGCACCCCCCGGACAGCGAACACCGGGGAGCTGTTTTTT. Amino acid sequence: CASTPRTANTGELFF. The full variable domain, its missing parts supplied by reference TRBV2 and TRBJ2-2, is EPEVTQTPSHQVTQMGQEVILRCVPISNHLYFYWYRQILGQKVEFLVSFYNNEISEKSEIFDDQFSVERPDGSNFTLKIRSTKLEDSAMYFCASTPRTANTGELFFGEGSRLTVL.

The V and J genes are TRBV27 and TRBJ1-1; maybe TRBD1 (6 bases). Germline-derived CDR1 and CDR2 are MNHEY and SMNVEV (reference sequence). Trimming removed 5 bases from V and 5 bases from J, with 18 bases in between. This CDR3 has 15 amino acids. The CDR3 DNA sequence: TGTGCCAGCAGTCCCGCTACAGGGAGGGGGACTGAAGCTTTCTTT. It encodes CASSPATGRGTEAFF.

The count of this clone is one. The CDR3 loop reads CAISRDTSTGELFF. In DNA, the CDR3 is TGTGCCATCAGCCGGGACACTTCCACCGGGGAGCTGTTTTTT. This chain joins TRBV10-3 and TRBJ2-2, with D maybe TRBD1 (6 bases). V dropped 6 bases and J dropped 4 bases, with 12 bases sitting between them. The CDR3 loop spans 14 amino acids. The germline CDR1 and CDR2 sequences are ENHRY and SYGVKD.

This chain links TRBV5-4 with TRBJ2-7; D ambiguous. This CDR3 is 13 amino acids long. V lost 3 bases and J 2 bases, leaving 9 bases between the germline ends. Germline V gives CDR1 SGHNT, CDR2 YYREEE (reference sequence). CDR3 in amino acids: CASSSSAAYEQYF. CDR3 nucleotides: TGTGCCAGCAGCTCGAGCGCGGCCTACGAGCAGTACTTC.

The CDR3 spells CASSPPPEAFF. Written as DNA, the CDR3 is TGTGCCAGCAGCCCCCCACCGGAGGCTTTCTTT. The chain carries TRBV28 and TRBJ1-1; D is uncertain. Per germline, CDR1 MDHEN and CDR2 SYDVKM. The CDR3 spans 11 residues. With 6 bases removed from V and 11 bases from J, the gap between germline ends came to 13 bases.

The rearrangement joins TRBV11-2 to TRBJ1-4, with no clear D. Trimming left V 5 bases short and J 3 bases short, with 13 bases between. CDR3 length equals 15 residues. Germline V gene lookup returns CDR1 SGHAT and CDR2 FQNNGV. The CDR3 reads CASSIGYKANEKLFF. CDR3 bases: TGTGCCAGCAGCATAGGGTATAAGGCTAATGAAAAACTGTTTTTT.

This clone was counted between two and nine times. The gene calls are TRBV6-5 and TRBJ1-5; 7 nucleotides agree with TRBD1. CDR3 length: 15 amino acids. Germline loops: CDR1 MNHEY, CDR2 SVGAGI. The junction had 9 bases not matched to a gene; V was cut back by 10 bases and J by 0 bases. CDR3 DNA sequence: TGTGCCACTAAGAGAACAGGGGATAGCAATCAGCCCCAGCATTTT. Amino acids: CATKRTGDSNQPQHF.

V usage is TRBV5-1 and J usage is TRBJ2-1; tentative D call: TRBD2 (6 bases). CDR1 is SGHRS and CDR2 is YFSETQ in the germline V gene. With 0 bases removed from V and 9 bases from J, the gap between germline ends came to 13 bases. CDR3 length: 14 residues. As DNA, the CDR3 is TGCGCCAGCAGCTTGGCAGCAGGGAGGCCTGAGCAGTTCTTC. Translating it yields CASSLAAGRPEQFF.

This chain links TRBV9 with TRBJ1-2; D gene uncertain. Between the trimmed V and J ends, which lost 0 bases and 3 bases, there was a span of 6 bases. The CDR3 is 13 residues long. The V gene's germline CDR1 is SGDLS and CDR2 YYNGEE. The CDR3 coding sequence is TGTGCCAGCAGCGTAGAACCCCACTATGGCTACACCTTC. Translating it yields CASSVEPHYGYTF.

The rearrangement joins TRBV9 to TRBJ2-1; the D is unclear. Trimming left V 0 bases short and J 4 bases short, with 11 bases between. The CDR3 length is 15 residues. Germline assignment: CDR1 SGDLS and CDR2 YYNGEE. CDR3 in amino acids: CASSVGAVRYNEQFF. DNA of the CDR3: TGTGCCAGCAGCGTAGGCGCAGTGAGGTACAATGAGCAGTTCTTC.

The chain combines TRBV4-3 with TRBJ2-6; 11 bases are shared with TRBD1. This CDR3 contains 18 residues. V shed 1 base, J shed 2 bases, and the junction held 4 bases outside the gene matches. CDR1 and CDR2 (germline): LGHNA, YSLEER. The DNA of the CDR3 is TGCGCCAGCAGCCAAGGGACAGGGGGCAGGACTGGGGCCAACGTCCTGACTTTC. Translated: CASSQGTGGRTGANVLTF.

This sequence joins TRBV18 and TRBJ2-1; 11 positions match TRBD1. Germline trimming cut 8 bases from V and 6 bases from J; bases unmatched to any gene: 6. Looked up from germline, CDR1 is KGHSH and CDR2 is LQKENI. The CDR3 is 14 residues long. The CDR3: CASLRTGGLNEQFF. As DNA, the CDR3 is TGTGCCAGCCTCCGGACAGGGGGCCTCAATGAGCAGTTCTTC.

About this clone: The sample carries other DNA sequences with the same CDR3. J is TRBJ2-1 and V is TRBV7-3; unclear D gene. Germline loops: CDR1 SGHTA, CDR2 FQGTGA. This CDR3 has 16 residues. The V end was cut by 2 bases, the J end by 0 bases, with 11 bases between. CDR3 sequence: CASSLLGGRSYNEQFF. In DNA, the CDR3 is TGTGCCAGCAGCTTATTGGGCGGACGCTCCTACAATGAGCAGTTCTTC.

For this clone: The sample has other DNA sequences that encode this CDR3 too. V and J are TRBV5-1 and TRBJ2-1, with 9 positions matching TRBD2. Germline lookup yields CDR1 SGHRS and CDR2 YFSETQ. This CDR3 is 15 amino acids long. J was trimmed by 4 bases and V by 0 bases; bases with no gene match: 2. CDR3 sequence (DNA): TGCGCCAGCAGCTTGGAACTAGCGGGTTACAATGAGCAGTTCTTC. Translating it yields CASSLELAGYNEQFF.

The chain joins TRBV18 to TRBJ1-2; no definite D call. The CDR3 totals 14 residues. The V gene's germline CDR1 is KGHSH and CDR2 LQKENI. V dropped 4 bases and J dropped 6 bases, with 15 bases sitting between them. The CDR3 nucleotides are TGTGCCAGCTCACAAGAGGCCCTTGGTAATGGCTACACCTTC. The encoded protein is CASSQEALGNGYTF.

The rearrangement links TRBV28 to TRBJ2-7, with no clear D. Germline V CDR1 and CDR2: MDHEN, SYDVKM. The V gene lost 5 bases and the J gene lost 4 bases, with 12 bases spanning the gap. The CDR3 covers 13 residues. CDR3 nucleotide sequence: TGTGCCAGCAGTCCACCTACCTTATACGAGCAGTACTTC. Translating gives CASSPPTLYEQYF.

The chain uses TRBV19 and TRBJ2-5, with 14 positions matching TRBD2. Per germline, CDR1 LNHDA and CDR2 SQIVND (reference sequence). The CDR3 length is 14 residues. The trim removed 7 bases at V and 5 bases at J, leaving 3 bases unmatched. The CDR3 DNA follows: TGTGCCAGTATGGGGACTAGCGGGAGTGAGACCCAGTACTTC. Translation: CASMGTSGSETQYF.

The table lists this clone with a count of one. J is TRBJ2-7 and V is TRBV5-5; D is uncertain. The CDR3 runs 14 residues. Trimming removed 4 bases from V and 4 bases from J, with 15 bases in between. Per germline, CDR1 SGHKS and CDR2 YYEKEE (reference sequence). The CDR3, as DNA: TGTGCCAGCAGCCTTAAAGACATCGATTACGAGCAGTACTTC. It is translated as CASSLKDIDYEQYF.